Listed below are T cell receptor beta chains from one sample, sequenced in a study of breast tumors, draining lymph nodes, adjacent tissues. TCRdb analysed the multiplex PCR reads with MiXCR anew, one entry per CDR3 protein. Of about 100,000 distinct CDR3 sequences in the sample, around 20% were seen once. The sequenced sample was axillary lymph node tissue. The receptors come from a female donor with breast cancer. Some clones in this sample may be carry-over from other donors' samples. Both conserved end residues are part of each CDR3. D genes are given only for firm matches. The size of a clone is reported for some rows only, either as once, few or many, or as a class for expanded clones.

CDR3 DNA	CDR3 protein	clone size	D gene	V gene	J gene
TGTGCCAGCGGCCCACGGACAGGCGTGGGCTACACCTTC	CASGPRTGVGYTF	few	TRBD1	TRBV5-6	TRBJ1-2
TGTGCCTGGAGTTGGGACAGGAGTTACAATGAGCAGTTCTTC	CAWSWDRSYNEQFF	NA	TRBD1	TRBV30	TRBJ2-1
TGTGCCAGCAGCTTAGGTGGGACAGGGTTAGGCTATGGCTACACCTTC	CASSLGGTGLGYGYTF	many	TRBD1	TRBV7-2	TRBJ1-2
TGTGCCAGCAGCTTACGGTTGGGGGACTATAACTATGGCTACACCTTC	CASSLRLGDYNYGYTF	many	NA	TRBV7-9	TRBJ1-2
TGTGCCAGTAGTATTATCAACAGGGTACACGAGCAGTACTTC	CASSIINRVHEQYF	many	NA	TRBV19	TRBJ2-7
TGTGCCAGCAGTGACCCGGGAGGGCTGGAGGGCTACACCTTC	CASSDPGGLEGYTF	many	NA	TRBV6-1	TRBJ1-2
TGCAGTGCCAGCCGGACTAGCGGGAGCCGGGGATCCTACGAGCAGTACTTC	CSASRTSGSRGSYEQYF	many	TRBD2	TRBV20-1	TRBJ2-7
TGTGCCAGCAGTGAACGCGGGTTTTATGAGCAGTTCTTC	CASSERGFYEQFF	many	NA	TRBV2	TRBJ2-1
TGTGCCAGTAATCCCGGGAGCTCCTACAATGAGCAGTTCTTC	CASNPGSSYNEQFF	many	NA	TRBV19	TRBJ2-1
TGTGCCAGCAGTGGGCGGGCAGATACGCAGTATTTT	CASSGRADTQYF	many	NA	TRBV9	TRBJ2-3
TGTGCCAGCAGCTCGACAGGGTGGTCGTACGAGCAGTACTTC	CASSSTGWSYEQYF	many	TRBD1	TRBV5-8	TRBJ2-7
TGTGCCAGCAGCTCGGGGGGTAGCTCGGATGAGCAGTTCTTC	CASSSGGSSDEQFF	many	TRBD2	TRBV7-7	TRBJ2-1
TGTGCCAGCAGCTTTAACAGAGGAAACTATGGCTACACCTTC	CASSFNRGNYGYTF	many	NA	TRBV5-4	TRBJ1-2
TGTGCCAGCAGGAATAGCCAGGGCCTGGAGACCCAGTACTTC	CASRNSQGLETQYF	many	NA	TRBV2	TRBJ2-5
TGTGCCAGCAGTTACCCGTCCGGGACAGGGGGCGAAGAGACCCAGTACTTC	CASSYPSGTGGEETQYF	many	TRBD1	TRBV6-5	TRBJ2-5
TGCGCCAGCAGCCCTCTGACAGGCGCGACTGCAGATACGCAGTATTTT	CASSPLTGATADTQYF	few	NA	TRBV5-1	TRBJ2-3
TGTGCCAGCAGGATCCGGGGCGAAACTGAAAAACTGTTTTTT	CASRIRGETEKLFF	many	NA	TRBV6-6	TRBJ1-4
TGCAGTGCTTCCGGGACCGCAGCCTATGGCTACACCTTC	CSASGTAAYGYTF	many	NA	TRBV20-1	TRBJ1-2
TGCGCCAGCAGCCCCTCGGTGGGTGGAAACACCATATATTTT	CASSPSVGGNTIYF	many	NA	TRBV4-1	TRBJ1-3
TGTGCCAGCAGTTACTCGACCGGGACAGGGGGCGCCGAGCAGTACTTC	CASSYSTGTGGAEQYF	many	TRBD1	TRBV6-6	TRBJ2-7
TGTGCCAGTAGTATAGTAGGGTCCCAACCTCGAATAAGTTTC	CASSIVGSQPRISF	many	NA	TRBV19	TRBJ2-5
TGCAGCGCTGGCCCCGGCGGCACCTACGAGCAGTACTTC	CSAGPGGTYEQYF	many	NA	TRBV29-1	TRBJ2-7
TGCGCCAGCAGCTTGGAGTCAGGTACCTATGGCTACACCTTC	CASSLESGTYGYTF	few	NA	TRBV5-1	TRBJ1-2
TGCGCCAGCAGCCAAGATATTTTACGACTAGCGGGCTACGAGCAGTACTTC	CASSQDILRLAGYEQYF	many	TRBD2	TRBV4-1	TRBJ2-7
TGTGCCGGCAGTGACTCTGTGGCGGGAGAGAGCAATGAGCAGTTCTTC	CAGSDSVAGESNEQFF	NA	TRBD2	TRBV6-4	TRBJ2-1
TGTGCCAGCAGTGACAGGGGATATGGCTACACCTTC	CASSDRGYGYTF	many	NA	TRBV2	TRBJ1-2
TGTGCCACCAGTGATCCTAGCACAGGGTTCAGAGATACGCAGTATTTT	CATSDPSTGFRDTQYF	many	NA	TRBV24-1	TRBJ2-3
TGTGCCAGCAGAACTGAGCCCGTCAGGACTTACGAGCAGTACTTC	CASRTEPVRTYEQYF	many	NA	TRBV7-2	TRBJ2-7
TGTGCCAGCAGCTTGAACCGGGACGGTAATGAAAAACTGTTTTTT	CASSLNRDGNEKLFF	many	NA	TRBV7-9	TRBJ1-4
TGTGCCAGCAGTCCCGACAGGGTAGGCGAGCAGTACTTC	CASSPDRVGEQYF	many	TRBD1	TRBV27	TRBJ2-7
TGCAGTGCTAGAGATGTTGGACAGCCCAATCAGCCCCAGCATTTT	CSARDVGQPNQPQHF	many	NA	TRBV20-1	TRBJ1-5
TGTGCCAGCTCCGGGGGCGAGACCCAGTACTTC	CASSGGETQYF	many	NA	TRBV18	TRBJ2-5
TGTGCCAGCAGTTCAGGGTTAGGCAATCAGCCCCAGCATTTT	CASSSGLGNQPQHF	NA	NA	TRBV28	TRBJ1-5
TGCGCCAGCAGCAATGGCGGGGAAGAGACCCAGTACTTC	CASSNGGEETQYF	many	NA	TRBV5-1	TRBJ2-5
TGTGCCAGCGGGAGGGGGGTTGGCTACACCTTC	CASGRGVGYTF	many	NA	TRBV27	TRBJ1-2
TGCGCCAGCAGCCAATTACTAGCGGGCAATGAGCAGTTCTTC	CASSQLLAGNEQFF	many	TRBD2	TRBV4-1	TRBJ2-1
TGCAGTGCTGCTGCATCCTACAATGAGCAGTTCTTC	CSAAASYNEQFF	many	NA	TRBV20-1	TRBJ2-1
TGCAGTGCGGGCAAAACCGGGACAGGGACTGGCTACACCTTC	CSAGKTGTGTGYTF	many	TRBD1	TRBV20-1	TRBJ1-2
TGTGCCAGCAGCTTAGCGACAGGGGAGACCTACGAGCAGTACTTC	CASSLATGETYEQYF	NA	TRBD1	TRBV7-6	TRBJ2-7
TGCGCCAGCAGCCAAGAACTAGCGGGGACAGATACGCAGTATTTT	CASSQELAGTDTQYF	many	TRBD2	TRBV4-1	TRBJ2-3
TGTGCCAGCAGCTTGGGGGCCAACACAGATACGCAGTATTTT	CASSLGANTDTQYF	many	NA	TRBV5-5	TRBJ2-3
TGTGCCAGCAGCCAAGATTCTCAGCCCCAGCATTTT	CASSQDSQPQHF	many	NA	TRBV4-2	TRBJ1-5
TGTGCCACCAGTGATCCCAGCGGGACAGGCTATGGCTACACCTTC	CATSDPSGTGYGYTF	many	TRBD1	TRBV24-1	TRBJ1-2
TGTGCCAGCAGCTTTGACAGGATCGGCACAGATACGCAGTATTTT	CASSFDRIGTDTQYF	many	NA	TRBV5-6	TRBJ2-3
TGTGCCAGCAGTTCCTTGGGGAATTGGGTCTACGAGCAGTACTTC	CASSSLGNWVYEQYF	many	NA	TRBV12-3/TRBV12-4	TRBJ2-7
TGTGCCAGCGGGGGGCAAGAGACCCAGTACTTC	CASGGQETQYF	NA	NA	TRBV3-1	TRBJ2-5
TGTGCCAGCAGCCTGACAGGGCCGAACACTGAAGCTTTCTTT	CASSLTGPNTEAFF	NA	TRBD1	TRBV7-9	TRBJ1-1
TGTGCCAGCAGTTTACCCAGTGAGGGAAACACCATATATTTT	CASSLPSEGNTIYF	NA	NA	TRBV28	TRBJ1-3
TGTGCCAGCAGCGTGGGGTATGGACAGGGCTACACCGGGGAGCTGTTTTTT	CASSVGYGQGYTGELFF	many	TRBD1	TRBV9	TRBJ2-2
TGTGCCAGCTCACCAGCGGGGGGGCGAGAGACCCAGTACTTC	CASSPAGGRETQYF	few	TRBD2	TRBV18	TRBJ2-5
TGTGCCAGCAGTTTCTGGAGGGAGATCAACAAGTCACCCCTCCACTTT	CASSFWREINKSPLHF	many	NA	TRBV28	TRBJ1-6
TGTGCCATCAGTGTGGGACAGTCTAATTCACCCCTCCACTTT	CAISVGQSNSPLHF	many	TRBD1	TRBV10-3	TRBJ1-6
TGTGCCACCAGTGATTCCTGGGAGTCGGCTTCTAGCAATGAGCAGTTCTTC	CATSDSWESASSNEQFF	many	NA	TRBV24-1	TRBJ2-1
TGTGCCACCAGTGACGACAGGGGGCACGCAGATACGCAGTATTTT	CATSDDRGHADTQYF	many	TRBD1	TRBV24-1	TRBJ2-3
TGCGCCAGCAGCTGGGGACTAGCGGGGACAGAGACCCAGTACTTC	CASSWGLAGTETQYF	many	TRBD2	TRBV5-1	TRBJ2-5
TGTGCCAGCATTCTGGGACAGCCACCCTACGAGCAGTACTTC	CASILGQPPYEQYF	many	TRBD1	TRBV6-1	TRBJ2-7
TGTGCCAGCAGTCCTTTCCCCCTACTCCGGGACCGAGCCTACGAGCAGTACTTC	CASSPFPLLRDRAYEQYF	few	NA	TRBV28	TRBJ2-7
TGCGCCAGCAGCCAAGATAAGGTGGGAGAGACCCAGTACTTC	CASSQDKVGETQYF	many	NA	TRBV4-1	TRBJ2-5